This note documents a single TCR beta chain sequence. The repertoire was sequenced with immunoSEQ multiplex PCR; TCRdb's copy has only in-frame clones and lacks some. This sample has just over 15,000 clones; roughly four fifths occur once, and the top ten carry just over 9%. Germline V lookup: CDR1 SGHDT, CDR2 YYEEEE. This CDR3 contains 16 residues. V shed 0 bases and J shed 7 bases, with 16 bases lying between them. This sample is part of a study of blood T cell repertoires in COVID-19. Sequencing used peripheral blood. The receptor's source is a human donor in a cohort sampled during active COVID-19. The chain carries TRBV5-6 and TRBJ2-2; D unclear. Written as DNA, the CDR3 is TGTGCCAGCAGCTTGGGAGGCCCATACTCCAGCGGGGAGCTGTTTTTT. This codes for CASSLGGPYSSGELFF.